A single sample is the source of the 14 T cell receptor beta chains below, sequenced in a study of T cells in Graves' hyperthyroidism and ophthalmopathy. RNA transcripts were the template for amplifying TCR beta CDR3 regions. The TCR CDR3 was amplified in a first-round RT-PCR using the HTBI primer set. In TCRdb, the multiplex PCR reads were re-called with MiXCR into one record per CDR3 protein. Altogether 650,000 to 850,000 distinct CDR3 sequences are present, roughly a sixth being singletons, with the ten largest covering approximately 15%. Specimen: blood. The source of these receptors is a woman aged 45-59 years with Graves' hyperthyroidism that later progressed to Graves' ophthalmopathy.

This clonotype has at least ten counts. V is TRBV5-1 and J is TRBJ1-2; no clear D gene. Germline CDR1 reads SGHRS; CDR2 reads YFSETQ. The germline V and J ends were trimmed by 0 bases and 5 bases, with 14 bases remaining between them. The CDR3 has 15 amino acids. The CDR3 here is CASSLELGQVYGYTF. DNA for the CDR3: TGCGCCAGCAGCTTGGAGCTCGGGCAGGTTTATGGCTACACCTTC.

Concerning this clonotype: Germline and junction disagree at one end, which may indicate a read error. The V gene is TRBV5-1, the J gene TRBJ1-2, with no clear D. Germline lookup yields CDR1 SGHRS and CDR2 YFSETQ. This CDR3 has 16 amino acids. CDR3 DNA: TGCACCAGCAGCTTGGCCTTCGCGGAATCTAACTATGGCTACACCTTC. It is translated as CTSSLAFAESNYGYTF. Full variable domain (outside the CDR3, taken from reference TRBV5-1 and TRBJ1-2): KAGVTQTPRYLIKTRGQQVTLSCSPISGHRSVSWYQQTPGQGLQFLFEYFSETQRNKGNFPGRFSGRQFSNSRSEMNVSTLELGDSALYLCTSSLAFAESNYGYTFGSGTRLTVV.

This clonotype was counted at least ten times. The chain recombines TRBV6-1 with TRBJ2-1; 8 bases fit TRBD2. The CDR3 runs to 16 residues. In germline, CDR1 is MNHNS, CDR2 SASEGT. V lost 4 bases to trimming and J lost 3 bases; unmatched junction nucleotides: 8. CDR3: CASSAPAGVHYNEQFF. DNA for the CDR3: TGTGCCAGCAGTGCCCCAGCGGGGGTTCACTACAATGAGCAGTTCTTC.

The J gene is TRBJ1-6, the V gene TRBV6-6; D remains unclear. The V end lost 2 bases, the J end lost 4 bases, and 12 bases lay between the germline ends. CDR1 MNHNY and CDR2 SVGAGI come from the germline V gene (reference sequence). The CDR3 is 16 amino acids. The CDR3 DNA follows: TGTGCCAGCAGTTACGACGGAGCGGGATATAATTCACCCCTCCACTTT. Protein sequence: CASSYDGAGYNSPLHF.

This chain uses TRBV7-9 with TRBJ1-4; 7 bases align to TRBD1. CDR1 and CDR2 (germline): SEHNR, FQNEAQ (reference sequence). This CDR3 is built from 17 residues. The ends lost 5 bases at V and 4 bases at J; junction bases unmatched: 13. For the CDR3, the DNA is TGTGCCAGCAGCGCCGGGCAGGGGGTACGTGGTAATGAAAAACTGTTTTTT. Its protein product is CASSAGQGVRGNEKLFF.

This clonotype was found many times. The rearrangement uses TRBV7-9 and TRBJ2-1; tentative D call: TRBD1 (5 bases). Between the trimmed V and J ends, which lost 5 bases and 0 bases, there was a span of 14 bases. Germline lookup yields CDR1 SEHNR and CDR2 FQNEAQ (reference sequence). The CDR3 has 16 residues. The CDR3 coding sequence is TGTGCCAGCAGCCCAAGGACATCGAGCTCCTACAATGAGCAGTTCTTC. This encodes CASSPRTSSSYNEQFF. Supplemented by reference TRBV7-9 and TRBJ2-1, the full variable domain reads DTGVSQNPRHKITKRGQNVTFRCDPISEHNRLYWYRQTLGQGPEFLTYFQNEAQLEKSRLLSDRFSAERPKGSFSTLEIQRTEQGDSAMYLCASSPRTSSSYNEQFFGPGTRLTVL.

The chain has TRBV4-2 and TRBJ1-1, with D tentatively TRBD1 (5 bases). With 4 bases removed from V and 4 bases from J, the gap between germline ends came to 16 bases. The CDR3 covers 15 residues. Germline CDR1 and CDR2: LGHNA and YNFKEQ. CDR3 nucleotide sequence: TGTGCCAGCAGCCTGACGAAGGGGCTAGGCACTGAAGCTTTCTTT. Amino acid sequence: CASSLTKGLGTEAFF.

The rearrangement uses TRBV5-1 and TRBJ2-1; 9 bases are a match to TRBD2. The CDR3 runs to 15 residues. The V gene end was trimmed by 7 bases and the J gene end by 2 bases; junction bases not matched to a gene: 7. The germline V gene encodes CDR1 SGHRS and CDR2 YFSETQ. This CDR3 is CASGSSGVAYNEQFF. CDR3 DNA: TGCGCCAGCGGATCTAGCGGGGTAGCCTACAATGAGCAGTTCTTC.

The chain has TRBV7-2 and TRBJ1-4; D gene uncertain. Trimming cost V 0 bases and J 0 bases, with 8 bases left between them. Germline CDR1 reads SGHTA; CDR2 reads FQGNSA. The length of the CDR3 is 16 residues. CDR3 protein: CASSLATGTTNEKLFF. CDR3 sequence (DNA): TGTGCCAGCAGCTTAGCGACTGGGACAACTAATGAAAAACTGTTTTTT.

This clonotype has at least ten counts. The chain couples TRBV3-1 to TRBJ1-5; 8 bases match TRBD1. V lost 1 base to trimming and J lost 6 bases; unmatched junction nucleotides: 8. The CDR3 contains 16 residues. Germline V gene lookup returns CDR1 LGHDT and CDR2 YNNKEL (reference sequence). The chain's CDR3 is CASSQASQGGGQPQHF. CDR3 bases: TGTGCCAGCAGCCAAGCTTCACAGGGGGGGGGTCAGCCCCAGCATTTT.

V usage is TRBV6-1 and J usage is TRBJ2-7; 8 bases agree with TRBD2. The germline V gene has CDR1 MNHNS and CDR2 SASEGT. CDR3 length: 13 amino acids. Trimming took 4 bases from V and 7 from J; bases not matched to a gene: 6. The CDR3: CASSGLASGEQYF. Here the CDR3 DNA reads TGTGCCAGCAGTGGACTAGCGTCGGGGGAGCAGTACTTC.

V gene TRBV7-9 combines with J gene TRBJ1-1, with D possibly TRBD1 on 5 matching bases. This CDR3 has 15 residues. Trimming pared 0 bases from V and 3 bases from J, leaving 11 bases between. Germline V gives CDR1 SEHNR, CDR2 FQNEAQ (reference sequence). DNA of the CDR3: TGTGCCAGCAGCTTAGCCCTAGCAGGGTACACTGAAGCTTTCTTT. Protein: CASSLALAGYTEAFF.

V is TRBV5-1 and J is TRBJ1-6; D ambiguous. V was pared by 1 base and J by 8 bases, with 10 bases between. The CDR3 extends over 14 amino acids. Germline V gene data show CDR1 as SGHRS and CDR2 as YFSETQ. CDR3 in DNA: TGCGCCAGCAGCTTGACAAAGTTTGATTCACCCCTCCACTTT. Its translation: CASSLTKFDSPLHF.

The J gene is TRBJ2-5, the V gene TRBV20-1, with TRBD2 matching over 7 bases. V lost 6 bases to trimming and J lost 4 bases; unmatched junction nucleotides: 8. This CDR3 contains 13 residues. Germline V lookup: CDR1 DFQATT, CDR2 SNEGSKA (reference sequence). The CDR3 DNA follows: TGCAGTGCCACTACACTAGCGAGAGAGACCCAGTACTTC. Encoded protein: CSATTLARETQYF.